The 30 T cell receptor beta chains below come from one sample, sequenced in a study of early T cells in non-severe SARS-CoV-2 infection. TCRdb processed the 5' RACE reads anew with MiXCR; each CDR3 protein has one entry. In the table there are 65,000 to 75,000 distinct CDR3 sequences, roughly 12% of which are singletons. The source material was whole blood. The receptors come from an adult who was a healthcare worker with PCR-confirmed SARS-CoV-2 infection or an uninfected control (not recorded which).

In this sample, this clonotype turned up many times. This chain joins TRBV13 and TRBJ1-5, with D unresolved. This CDR3 comprises 15 residues. Trimming cost V 2 bases and J 0 bases, with 8 bases left between them. Germline CDR1 and CDR2: PRHDT and FYEKMQ (reference sequence). CDR3 in amino acids: CASSLRAYSNQPQHF. The CDR3 DNA reads TGTGCCAGCAGCTTACGCGCCTATAGCAATCAGCCCCAGCATTTT. The entire variable domain, with the rest obtained from reference TRBV13 and TRBJ1-5, is as follows: AAGVIQSPRHLIKEKRETATLKCYPIPRHDTVYWYQQGPGQDPQFLISFYEKMQSDKGSIPDRFSAQQFSDYHSELNMSSLELGDSALYFCASSLRAYSNQPQHFGDGTRLSIL.

This clonotype appeared many times. The CDR3 region is CASSSFGSDPGELFF. The CDR3 region has the DNA TGTGCCAGCAGTTCATTCGGTTCCGATCCCGGGGAGCTGTTTTTT. V and J are TRBV7-9 and TRBJ2-2; unclear D gene. V gave up 6 bases and J gave up 6 bases, with 17 bases separating them. Germline V CDR1 and CDR2: SEHNR, FQNEAQ (reference sequence). The CDR3 has 15 residues. Based on the CDR3 plus reference TRBV7-9 and TRBJ2-2, the full variable domain is DTGVSQNPRHKITKRGQNVTFRCDPISEHNRLYWYRQTLGQGPEFLTYFQNEAQLEKSRLLSDRFSAERPKGSFSTLEIQRTEQGDSAMYLCASSSFGSDPGELFFGEGSRLTVL.

Many counts were recorded for this clonotype. The chain uses TRBV29-1 and TRBJ2-1; D ambiguous. The CDR3 sequence is 18 residues long. Germline CDR1 SQVTM, CDR2 ANQGSEA. Trimming took 7 bases from V and 0 from J, leaving 25 bases between them. CDR3 loop: CSAPPPRMGTSSYNEQFF. The CDR3 bases are TGCAGCGCCCCCCCCCCGAGGATGGGCACCAGCTCCTACAATGAGCAGTTCTTC.

In this sample, this clonotype turned up once. As DNA, the CDR3 is TGTGCCAGCAGGCATGGGACAGGGAATGGCTACACCTTC. This sequence encodes CASRHGTGNGYTF. The chain carries TRBV6-1 and TRBJ1-2; 9 bases match TRBD1. Trimming took 6 bases from V and 6 from J; bases not matched to a gene: 5. The CDR3 has 13 amino acids. The V gene's germline CDR1 is MNHNS and CDR2 SASEGT.

This clonotype was picked up a small number of times. This rearrangement joins TRBV6-5 to TRBJ1-1; 8 bases match TRBD1. The ends lost 10 bases at V and 0 bases at J; junction bases unmatched: 7. The CDR3 runs 14 residues. Looked up from germline, CDR1 is MNHEY and CDR2 is SVGAGI. The CDR3 reads CATTPDRVNTEAFF. The CDR3 bases are TGTGCCACAACTCCGGACAGGGTGAACACTGAAGCTTTCTTT.

This rearrangement joins TRBV18 to TRBJ2-3; D not resolved. CDR3 length: 13 residues. Germline V lookup: CDR1 KGHSH, CDR2 LQKENI. Trimming removed 3 bases at V and 4 bases at J, with 8 bases between. CDR3 residues: CASSPPGADTQYF. The CDR3 DNA is TGTGCCAGCTCACCGCCTGGGGCAGATACGCAGTATTTT.

In its sample, this clonotype was seen many times. The rearrangement uses TRBV7-3 and TRBJ2-2; unclear D gene. Per germline, CDR1 SGHTA and CDR2 FQGTGA. The V gene lost 5 bases and the J gene lost 2 bases, with 9 bases spanning the gap. The CDR3 sequence is 14 residues long. CDR3 coding DNA: TGTGCCAGCAGCCCTCTTTATAACACCGGGGAGCTGTTTTTT. Amino acids: CASSPLYNTGELFF.

This clonotype was seen many times. The rearrangement joins TRBV19 to TRBJ2-2, with 7 bases lining up with TRBD1. V lost 11 bases and J lost 0; bases outside the gene matches: 12. Germline-derived CDR1 and CDR2 are LNHDA and SQIVND (reference sequence). The CDR3 has 16 residues. The CDR3 bases are TGTGCCTCCAAACCTCGGACAGGACCGAACACCGGGGAGCTGTTTTTT. It codes for CASKPRTGPNTGELFF.

The sample holds many counts of this clonotype. This chain uses TRBV6-1 with TRBJ1-3; unclear D gene. The CDR3 spans 14 residues. Trimming pared 4 bases from V and 0 bases from J, leaving 7 bases between. CDR1 MNHNS and CDR2 SASEGT come from the germline V gene. In DNA form, the CDR3 reads TGTGCCAGCAGTGCTTGGAGCTCTGGAAACACCATATATTTT. Encoded protein: CASSAWSSGNTIYF.

The rearrangement joins TRBV19 to TRBJ2-4, with TRBD2 matching over 10 bases. Germline assignment: CDR1 LNHDA and CDR2 SQIVND (reference sequence). The V segment lost 8 bases and the J segment 8 bases; nucleotides outside the gene matches: 3. The CDR3 loop spans 12 amino acids. The CDR3 sequence is CASSSGGDIQYF. The CDR3 nucleotides read TGTGCCAGTTCTAGCGGGGGAGACATTCAGTACTTC.

Many counts were recorded for this clonotype. The J gene is TRBJ1-2, the V gene TRBV18; D ambiguous. Germline V lookup: CDR1 KGHSH, CDR2 LQKENI. Trimming took off 6 bases at V and 12 bases at J, with 17 bases between the two ends. This CDR3 comprises 12 residues. This chain's CDR3 is CASSQDGWFNTF. CDR3 DNA sequence: TGTGCCAGCTCCCAAGACGGATGGTTTAACACCTTC.

This clonotype showed up many times. This rearrangement joins TRBV29-1 to TRBJ2-5; no reliable D call. CDR1 and CDR2 from the germline V gene are SQVTM and ANQGSEA. The CDR3 covers 12 residues. Deletions cut 3 bases from V and 3 bases from J, with 8 bases between. CDR3 nucleotides: TGCAGCGTTGATGGTAACGAAGAGACCCAGTACTTC. This translates into CSVDGNEETQYF. The full variable domain, rest sourced from reference TRBV29-1 and TRBJ2-5, is SAVISQKPSRDICQRGTSLTIQCQVDSQVTMMFWYRQQPGQSLTLIATANQGSEATYESGFVIDKFPISRPNLTFSTLTVSNMSPEDSSIYLCSVDGNEETQYFGPGTRLLVL.

The CDR3 DNA reads as TGCGCCAGCAGCTTGGACTCCGTCAGTAATGAGCAGTTCTTC. Translating it yields CASSLDSVSNEQFF. The rearrangement links TRBV5-1 to TRBJ2-1; D ambiguous. The CDR3 is 14 residues long. Trimming removed 0 bases at V and 7 bases at J, with 11 bases between. Germline V lookup: CDR1 SGHRS, CDR2 YFSETQ.

The chain recombines TRBV29-1 with TRBJ1-1, with 9 bases lining up with TRBD1. V was pared by 7 bases and J by 5 bases, with 5 bases of the junction left unmatched. The germline CDR1 and CDR2 sequences are SQVTM and ANQGSEA. This CDR3 has 12 amino acids. The CDR3 here is CSGMDRGTEAFF. The CDR3 coding sequence is TGCAGCGGCATGGACAGGGGAACTGAAGCTTTCTTT.

As to this clonotype: A much larger clone sits a single nucleotide away, making a read error possible. The J gene is TRBJ1-5, the V gene TRBV20-1; 9 bases line up with TRBD1. Per the germline V gene, CDR1 is DFQATT and CDR2 is SNEGSKA (reference sequence). The V and J ends lost 8 bases and 4 bases, in that order; junction bases with no gene match: 9. CDR3 length: 14 amino acids. The CDR3 nucleotides read TGCAGTACTCGGCCGGGACAGGGAAATCAGCCCCAGCATTTT. It specifies CSTRPGQGNQPQHF.

This clonotype was found many times. V gene TRBV29-1 combines with J gene TRBJ1-6, with TRBD1 as a possible D gene (6 bases). Trimming shortened V by 0 bases and J by 10 bases, and 10 bases separated the two germline ends. Per germline, CDR1 SQVTM and CDR2 ANQGSEA. The CDR3 extends over 13 amino acids. The CDR3 reads CSVEEGGGSPLHF. The CDR3 DNA is TGCAGCGTTGAAGAAGGGGGGGGATCACCCCTCCACTTT.

In this sample, this clonotype turned up many times. This chain links TRBV20-1 with TRBJ2-7, with TRBD2 matching over 9 bases. Germline CDR1 reads DFQATT; CDR2 reads SNEGSKA (reference sequence). Unmatched junction bases numbered 10, after V lost 0 bases and J lost 1 base. This CDR3 spans 17 amino acids. CDR3 nucleotide sequence: TGCAGTGCTAGAGATCCCCTGCTAGCGGGGTTATCCTACGAGCAGTACTTC. This gives the protein CSARDPLLAGLSYEQYF.

The chain is built from TRBV4-1 and TRBJ2-1; D call uncertain. The CDR3 is 15 residues long. The V gene's germline CDR1 is MGHRA and CDR2 YSYEKL. V was cut by 1 base and J by 3 bases, with 10 bases left in between. The CDR3 nucleotides are TGCGCCAGCAGCCAAGGGGCCGAGAACTACAATGAGCAGTTCTTC. Protein: CASSQGAENYNEQFF.

The chain uses TRBV7-8 and TRBJ2-1; D gene uncertain. Trimming took 5 bases from V and 8 from J, leaving 22 bases between them. The CDR3 extends over 16 amino acids. Per germline, CDR1 SGHVS and CDR2 FQNEAQ. CDR3 protein: CASSPRVKIASDEQFF. The CDR3, as DNA: TGTGCCAGCAGCCCCCGCGTTAAAATTGCGTCCGATGAGCAGTTCTTC.

The chain joins TRBV29-1 to TRBJ1-1; D may be TRBD1 (5 bases). The V gene lost 7 bases and the J gene lost 7 bases, with 16 bases spanning the gap. This CDR3 region has 12 residues. CDR1 and CDR2 from the germline V gene are SQVTM and ANQGSEA. CDR3 sequence (DNA): TGCAGCGCAGGTAGGGGATCTGGTGAAGCTTTCTTT. This encodes CSAGRGSGEAFF.

The J gene is TRBJ2-5, the V gene TRBV29-1; perhaps TRBD1 as D (5 bases). V was shortened by 8 bases and J by 2 bases, with 12 bases between the two germline ends. The length of the CDR3 is 12 residues. Per the germline V gene, CDR1 is SQVTM and CDR2 is ANQGSEA. The CDR3 protein is CSPVTDQETQYF. CDR3 nucleotides: TGCAGCCCCGTGACAGATCAAGAGACCCAGTACTTC.

This clonotype was recorded many times. The chain employs TRBV6-6 and TRBJ1-5; D remains unclear. Trimming shortened V by 0 bases and J by 7 bases, and 7 bases separated the two germline ends. The V gene's germline CDR1 is MNHNY and CDR2 SVGAGI (reference sequence). The CDR3 length is 13 residues. This chain's CDR3 is CASSYSRIQPQHF. The DNA of the CDR3 is TGTGCCAGCAGTTACTCTCGCATCCAGCCCCAGCATTTT.

This clonotype has at least ten counts. The chain couples TRBV4-1 to TRBJ1-2; D is ambiguous. V was clipped by 2 bases and J by 5 bases, with 21 bases between them. Germline V gene lookup returns CDR1 MGHRA and CDR2 YSYEKL. The CDR3 is 17 amino acids. Here the CDR3 reads CASSQRQDGGLLYGYTF. CDR3 DNA sequence: TGCGCCAGCAGCCAACGCCAGGACGGAGGACTTCTTTATGGCTACACCTTC.

This clonotype has just a few counts. This chain joins TRBV10-3 and TRBJ2-4; 10 bases fit TRBD2. Germline CDR1 is ENHRY and CDR2 is SYGVKD. V lost 2 bases and J lost 6; bases outside the gene matches: 10. The CDR3 loop spans 17 amino acids. The CDR3 DNA follows: TGTGCCATCAGTGAGACGTTCCGAGCGGGAGGGGCAAACATTCAGTACTTC. Translated: CAISETFRAGGANIQYF.

A remark on this clonotype: One junction end disagrees with the germline gene, perhaps due to a read error. The chain combines TRBV9 with TRBJ2-7; 14 bases are shared with TRBD2. Germline V gene lookup returns CDR1 SGDLS and CDR2 YYNGEE. The CDR3 is 11 residues long. CDR3 protein: CASSATSGGDF. Here the CDR3 DNA reads TGTGCCAGCAGCGCGACTAGCGGGGGGGACTTC.

This clonotype was recorded many times. This chain joins TRBV19 and TRBJ2-6; maybe TRBD2 (6 bases). This CDR3 comprises 18 residues. Trimming took off 6 bases at V and 0 bases at J, with 18 bases between the two ends. Germline CDR1 LNHDA, CDR2 SQIVND (reference sequence). CDR3 nucleotides: TGTGCCAGTAGCTCCACGGGACTCCCAGGCTCTGGGGCCAACGTCCTGACTTTC. Translating gives CASSSTGLPGSGANVLTF.

This clonotype showed up many times. The rearrangement links TRBV19 to TRBJ2-4; D unclear. CDR3 length equals 14 residues. The germline V gene has CDR1 LNHDA and CDR2 SQIVND (reference sequence). V shed 3 bases and J shed 9 bases, with 15 bases lying between them. The CDR3 nucleotides are TGTGCCAGTAGTATTAGAGGCAGCTTTGGCATTCAGTACTTC. Its protein is CASSIRGSFGIQYF.

The chain links TRBV6-5 to TRBJ2-3; possibly TRBD2 for D (5 bases). The CDR3 length is 16 residues. Germline CDR1 is MNHEY and CDR2 is SVGAGI. V was pared by 0 bases and J by 2 bases, with 12 bases between. DNA for the CDR3: TGTGCCAGCAGTTACTCGAGGGTATTCCCCACAGATACGCAGTATTTT. Residues: CASSYSRVFPTDTQYF.

This clonotype appeared once. The CDR3 region has the DNA TGCGCCAGCAGCTTGCCAGCGGGGACCTCCACAGATACGCAGTATTTT. Translating gives CASSLPAGTSTDTQYF. The chain uses TRBV5-1 and TRBJ2-3; 7 nucleotides align to TRBD2. V shed 1 base and J 2 bases; nucleotides not matched to a gene: 7. Germline-derived CDR1 and CDR2 are SGHRS and YFSETQ. This CDR3 comprises 16 residues.

In its sample, this clonotype was seen many times. The chain carries TRBV7-9 and TRBJ2-5, with 11 nucleotides matching TRBD2. Unmatched junction bases numbered 13, after V lost 5 bases and J lost 5 bases. The CDR3 has 17 amino acids. Germline values: CDR1 SEHNR, CDR2 FQNEAQ (reference sequence). CDR3: CASSPDPFGLAGETQYF. The CDR3 DNA reads TGTGCCAGCAGCCCGGACCCGTTTGGACTAGCGGGCGAGACCCAGTACTTC.